Below, 9 T cell receptor beta chains from the same sample are listed, as sequenced in a study of early T cells in non-severe SARS-CoV-2 infection. TCRdb passed the 5' RACE reads through MiXCR, listing each CDR3 protein once. The data show about 28,000 distinct CDR3 sequences, around 5.1% seen once. The sample consisted of whole blood. The origin of the receptors is an adult who was a healthcare worker with PCR-confirmed SARS-CoV-2 infection or an uninfected control (not recorded which).

There are a few counts of this clonotype. This chain joins TRBV5-4 and TRBJ2-3, with TRBD2 as a possible D gene (7 bases). This CDR3 has 15 amino acids. Germline values: CDR1 SGHNT, CDR2 YYREEE (reference sequence). Trimming left V 3 bases short and J 0 bases short, with 11 bases between. CDR3 residues: CASSWAGASTDTQYF. CDR3 DNA: TGTGCCAGCAGCTGGGCGGGGGCTAGCACAGATACGCAGTATTTT.

This clonotype was seen many times. The chain has TRBV27 and TRBJ1-2; 10 positions agree with TRBD1. The CDR3 extends over 15 amino acids. After removal of 4 bases from V and 7 bases from J, the junction contained 9 bases not matched to a gene. Germline V CDR1 and CDR2: MNHEY, SMNVEV (reference sequence). The CDR3 DNA reads as TGTGCCAGCAGTTCATGGACAGGGGGAGTCAGTGGCTACACCTTC. Protein: CASSSWTGGVSGYTF.

In its sample, this clonotype was seen many times. The chain carries TRBV28 and TRBJ2-7; 7 nucleotides align to TRBD1. This CDR3 comprises 16 residues. In germline, CDR1 is MDHEN, CDR2 SYDVKM. Germline trimming cut 3 bases from V and 0 bases from J; bases unmatched to any gene: 8. The CDR3 coding sequence is TGTGCCAGCAGTTTTACCTCGACAGGGAGCTCCTACGAGCAGTACTTC. Encoded protein: CASSFTSTGSSYEQYF.

The rearrangement links TRBV5-1 to TRBJ1-2; 7 bases line up with TRBD1. After removal of 0 bases from V and 6 bases from J, the junction contained 8 bases not matched to a gene. Per germline, CDR1 SGHRS and CDR2 YFSETQ. The CDR3 length is 15 residues. For the CDR3, the DNA is TGCGCCAGCAGCTTGGCCATAGGGGGCGCGGATGGCTACACCTTC. Its translation is CASSLAIGGADGYTF.

This clonotype was counted a few times. V and J are TRBV11-2 and TRBJ1-4; no reliable D call. Trimming pared 0 bases from V and 8 bases from J, leaving 4 bases between. The CDR3 has 12 amino acids. CDR1 and CDR2 (germline): SGHAT, FQNNGV. CDR3: CASSLETEKLFF. The DNA of the CDR3 is TGTGCCAGCAGCTTAGAGACAGAAAAACTGTTTTTT.

V and J are TRBV12-3 or TRBV12-4 and TRBJ2-1; D not certain. The CDR3 has 14 amino acids. V gave up 5 bases and J gave up 4 bases, with 12 bases separating them. CDR3 region: CASSRAPSYNEQFF. The DNA of the CDR3 is TGTGCCAGCAGTCGGGCCCCTTCTTACAATGAGCAGTTCTTC.

J is TRBJ2-2 and V is TRBV6-2 or TRBV6-3, with TRBD2 matching 7 bases. Germline loops: CDR1 MNHEY, CDR2 SVGEGT. Trimming removed 6 bases from V and 2 bases from J; junction bases left unmatched: 9. This CDR3 region has 16 residues. CDR3 bases: TGTGCCAGCAGCTCACCTAGCGGACCAAACACCGGGGAGCTGTTTTTT. This sequence encodes CASSSPSGPNTGELFF.

This clonotype appeared many times. The gene calls are TRBV27 and TRBJ2-1; 9 bases agree with TRBD2. The germline gives CDR1 MNHEY, CDR2 SMNVEV (reference sequence). This CDR3 is 15 amino acids long. The junction had 5 bases not matched to a gene; V was cut back by 2 bases and J by 6 bases. For the CDR3, the DNA is TGTGCCAGCAGTTTACTATCACTAGCGGGCAATGAGCAGTTCTTC. Protein product: CASSLLSLAGNEQFF.

This clonotype was seen more than once but under ten times. J is TRBJ2-1 and V is TRBV20-1, with D perhaps matching TRBD2 (5 bases). Germline CDR1 reads DFQATT; CDR2 reads SNEGSKA (reference sequence). Trimming stripped 5 bases from V and 0 bases from J, with 14 bases between. The CDR3 has 15 amino acids. CDR3 loop: CSAPRTASSYNEQFF. The DNA for the CDR3 is TGCAGTGCTCCGCGGACTGCGAGCTCCTACAATGAGCAGTTCTTC.